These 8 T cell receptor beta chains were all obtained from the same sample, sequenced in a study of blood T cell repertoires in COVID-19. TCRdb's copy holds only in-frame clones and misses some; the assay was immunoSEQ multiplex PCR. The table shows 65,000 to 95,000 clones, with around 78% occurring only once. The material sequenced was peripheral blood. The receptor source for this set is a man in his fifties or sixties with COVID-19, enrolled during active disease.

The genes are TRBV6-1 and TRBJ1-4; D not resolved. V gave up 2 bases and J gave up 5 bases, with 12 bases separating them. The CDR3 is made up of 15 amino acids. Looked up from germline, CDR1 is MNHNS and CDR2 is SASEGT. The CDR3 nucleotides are TGTGCCAGCAGTGAACAGGCAGTACGAAATGAAAAACTGTTTTTT. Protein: CASSEQAVRNEKLFF.

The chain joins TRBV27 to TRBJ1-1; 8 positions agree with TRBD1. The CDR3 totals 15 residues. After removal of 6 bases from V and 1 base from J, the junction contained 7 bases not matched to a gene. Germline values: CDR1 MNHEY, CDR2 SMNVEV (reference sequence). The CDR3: CASSQDRVRNTEAFF. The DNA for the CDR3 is TGTGCCAGCAGCCAGGACAGGGTTAGGAACACTGAAGCTTTCTTT.

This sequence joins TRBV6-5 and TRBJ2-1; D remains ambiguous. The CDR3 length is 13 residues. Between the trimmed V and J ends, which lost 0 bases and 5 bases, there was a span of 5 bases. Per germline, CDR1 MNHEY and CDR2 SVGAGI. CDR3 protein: CASSYSRDNEQFF. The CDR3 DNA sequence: TGTGCCAGCAGTTACTCGAGAGACAATGAGCAGTTCTTC.

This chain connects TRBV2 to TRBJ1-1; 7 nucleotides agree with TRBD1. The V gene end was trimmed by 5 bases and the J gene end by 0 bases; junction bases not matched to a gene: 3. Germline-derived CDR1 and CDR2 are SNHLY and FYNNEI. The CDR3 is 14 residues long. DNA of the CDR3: TGTGCCAGCAGTACCGACAGGGTGAACACTGAAGCTTTCTTT. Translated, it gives CASSTDRVNTEAFF.

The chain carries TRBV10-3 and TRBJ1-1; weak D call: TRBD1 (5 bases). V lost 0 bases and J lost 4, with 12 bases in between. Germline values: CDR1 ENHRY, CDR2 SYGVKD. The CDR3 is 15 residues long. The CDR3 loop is CAISESGGVGTEAFF. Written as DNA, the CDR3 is TGTGCCATCAGTGAGTCCGGGGGTGTTGGCACTGAAGCTTTCTTT.

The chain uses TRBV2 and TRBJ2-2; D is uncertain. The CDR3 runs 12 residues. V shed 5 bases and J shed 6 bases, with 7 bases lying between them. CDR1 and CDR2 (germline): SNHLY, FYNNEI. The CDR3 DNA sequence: TGTGCCAGCAGTTTAGAAGCCGGGGAGCTGTTTTTT. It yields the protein CASSLEAGELFF.

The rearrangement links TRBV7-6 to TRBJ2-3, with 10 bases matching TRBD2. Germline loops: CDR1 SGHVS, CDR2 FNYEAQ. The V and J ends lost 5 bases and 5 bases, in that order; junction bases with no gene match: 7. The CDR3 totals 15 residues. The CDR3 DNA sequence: TGTGCCAGCAGCCTCCTAGCGGGAGATGTAGATACGCAGTATTTT. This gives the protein CASSLLAGDVDTQYF.

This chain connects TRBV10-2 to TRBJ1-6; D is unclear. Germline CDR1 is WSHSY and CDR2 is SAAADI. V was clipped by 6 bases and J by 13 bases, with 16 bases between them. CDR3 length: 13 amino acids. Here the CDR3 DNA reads TGCGCCAGCAGGGCCAGACTGGAATTGCCCCTCCACTTT. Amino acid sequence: CASRARLELPLHF.